The following is a TCR beta chain sequence with its context. Its antigen remains undetermined. Within one base of it there is no much larger clone, and no base qualities were kept. These data come from a study of control samples from healthy donors and cancer patients (dated by TCRdb to the early 2020s). Receptor libraries were prepared by the immunoSEQ multiplex PCR assay. TCRdb limited this immuneACCESS table to in-frame rearrangements with V and J called. A share of clones is missing; checked studies link under half to unresolved V genes, and the rest is unexplained. This sample is represented by roughly 160,000 clones; around 94% of them were singletons. Of the sample, 11% to 15% is held by the ten largest clones. The CDR3 goes from the cysteine to the phenylalanine over 18 residues. Only the CDR3 region is kept as DNA, spanning 54 bases read in frame from base 1. V loses 0 bases, J loses 1 base, and the germline ends lie 18 bases apart.

Sequencing was done on a sample of PBMCs. The rearranged segments are TRBV23-1 and TRBJ1-1; the D segment could be TRBD1, given 5 matching bases. TRBV23-1 is recorded as an ORF, its role being uncertain. The sequence came from a man aged 55 to 70 with colorectal cancer. For the CDR3, the sequence is CASSQSLAGEVPNTEAFF. The nucleotide sequence reads TGCGCCAGCAGTCAATCCCTCGCGGGGGAGGTCCCGAACACTGAAGCTTTCTTT.